The 13 T cell receptor beta chains in this list originate from one sample, sequenced in a study of blood T cell repertoires in COVID-19. Libraries were prepared by immunoSEQ multiplex PCR; TCRdb keeps only in-frame clonotypes and omits some of them. The sample records about 250,000 clones, under 90% being singletons. Sequencing input: PBMCs or T cells enriched from blood (not recorded which). These receptors were obtained from a man in his forties who had recovered from COVID-19.

The genes are TRBV6-5 and TRBJ2-1, with D maybe TRBD2 (5 bases). The length of the CDR3 is 16 residues. V dropped 2 bases and J dropped 4 bases, with 15 bases sitting between them. Germline V lookup: CDR1 MNHEY, CDR2 SVGAGI. The CDR3 loop reads CASSYLDFQHYNEQFF. CDR3 nucleotides: TGTGCCAGCAGTTACCTGGACTTTCAACATTACAATGAGCAGTTCTTC.

The chain links TRBV18 to TRBJ1-4; D perhaps matches TRBD1 (5 bases). Germline V gene lookup returns CDR1 KGHSH and CDR2 LQKENI. The ends were cut back, 3 bases at V and 7 bases at J, with 9 bases in the middle. This CDR3 is 13 amino acids long. CDR3: CASSPMGGEKLFF. Written as DNA, the CDR3 is TGTGCCAGCTCACCCATGGGGGGTGAAAAACTGTTTTTT.

The chain recombines TRBV10-3 with TRBJ2-7, with TRBD2 identical over 9 bases. V shed 1 base, J shed 2 bases, and the junction held 3 bases outside the gene matches. CDR3 length: 15 residues. Germline values: CDR1 ENHRY, CDR2 SYGVKD. CDR3 nucleotides: TGTGCCATCAGTGAGTTCAGCGGGGGGCCCTACGAGCAGTACTTC. The encoded protein is CAISEFSGGPYEQYF.

This rearrangement joins TRBV7-6 to TRBJ2-2, with 9 bases lining up with TRBD1. Germline V gene sequence: CDR1 SGHVS, CDR2 FNYEAQ. With V trimmed by 6 bases and J by 5 bases, 7 bases remained unmatched. The CDR3 has 15 amino acids. DNA for the CDR3: TGTGCCAGCAGTAATACAGGGGGCGGAACCGGGGAGCTGTTTTTT. This codes for CASSNTGGGTGELFF.

This rearrangement joins TRBV19 to TRBJ1-2; maybe TRBD1 (5 bases). V dropped 6 bases and J dropped 1 base, with 21 bases sitting between them. The CDR3 consists of 17 residues. Germline V gives CDR1 LNHDA, CDR2 SQIVND (reference sequence). CDR3 nucleotide sequence: TGTGCCAGTAGCAGGGCCGGGCAGATATACTTTAACTATGGCTACACCTTC. Translation: CASSRAGQIYFNYGYTF.

This chain joins TRBV18 and TRBJ2-7, with a weak D call TRBD1 (6 bases). Germline V gene data show CDR1 as KGHSH and CDR2 as LQKENI. This CDR3 has 15 amino acids. The V and J ends lost 5 bases and 0 bases respectively, with 14 bases between them. The CDR3 DNA reads TGTGCCAGCTCATCCGGAACAGGGAGCTCCTACGAGCAGTACTTC. Its protein is CASSSGTGSSYEQYF.

This chain uses TRBV4-1 with TRBJ1-6, with 7 bases that match TRBD1. CDR3 size: 18 residues. The J segment lost 0 bases and the V segment lost 1 base, leaving 6 bases of the junction unmatched. Germline V gene lookup returns CDR1 MGHRA and CDR2 YSYEKL. The CDR3 loop reads CASSQAGTASSYNSPLHF. CDR3 sequence (DNA): TGCGCCAGCAGCCAAGCCGGGACAGCGAGCTCCTATAATTCACCCCTCCACTTT.

V is TRBV7-9 and J is TRBJ2-1, with D maybe TRBD1 (6 bases). CDR1 is SEHNR, CDR2 FQNEAQ, per germline (reference sequence). The CDR3 runs to 15 residues. Trimming pared 1 base from V and 3 bases from J, leaving 10 bases between. Here the CDR3 DNA reads TGTGCCAGCAGCTTAGACCCGGACAGCTACAATGAGCAGTTCTTC. As protein: CASSLDPDSYNEQFF.

V is TRBV6-1 and J is TRBJ1-5; possible D gene TRBD1, 6 bases. CDR1 and CDR2 from the germline V gene are MNHNS and SASEGT. The V gene lost 0 bases and the J gene lost 3 bases, with 12 bases spanning the gap. This CDR3 has 16 amino acids. CDR3 nucleotide sequence: TGTGCCAGCAGTGAAGCGGGGGGGCTGCCCAATCAGCCCCAGCATTTT. Amino acid sequence: CASSEAGGLPNQPQHF.

This chain joins TRBV6-1 and TRBJ1-1, with no clear D. Germline V gene data show CDR1 as MNHNS and CDR2 as SASEGT. The CDR3 sequence is 15 residues long. Trimming stripped 5 bases from V and 3 bases from J, with 16 bases between. The CDR3 DNA reads as TGTGCCAGCAGTTCGGGAGACCCTGGGGACACTGAAGCTTTCTTT. The encoded protein is CASSSGDPGDTEAFF.

The rearrangement uses TRBV9 and TRBJ1-1; 9 bases are shared with TRBD1. Germline V lookup: CDR1 SGDLS, CDR2 YYNGEE. Trimming at V came to 2 bases and at J to 6 bases, leaving 14 bases not matched to a gene. CDR3 length equals 17 residues. CDR3 residues: CASSVDRGSIPPAEAFF. In DNA, the CDR3 is TGTGCCAGCAGCGTCGACAGGGGGTCCATTCCGCCCGCTGAAGCTTTCTTT.

CDR3 DNA: TGTGCCTCCAGCCAGGGCCAGGGGACGCAGTATTTT. Residues: CASSQGQGTQYF. The chain joins TRBV4-2 to TRBJ2-3; perhaps TRBD1 as D (6 bases). Trimming took 11 bases from V and 9 from J, leaving 18 bases between them. This CDR3 region has 12 residues. Germline assignment: CDR1 LGHNA and CDR2 YNFKEQ.

The chain is built from TRBV10-3 and TRBJ2-6, with a tentative D call TRBD1 (6 bases). The length of the CDR3 is 16 residues. Germline values: CDR1 ENHRY, CDR2 SYGVKD. Trimming took off 5 bases at V and 1 base at J, with 12 bases between the two ends. CDR3 coding DNA: TGTGCCATCAGTACCAGGACAGTGTCTGGGGCCAACGTCCTGACTTTC. Amino acids: CAISTRTVSGANVLTF.